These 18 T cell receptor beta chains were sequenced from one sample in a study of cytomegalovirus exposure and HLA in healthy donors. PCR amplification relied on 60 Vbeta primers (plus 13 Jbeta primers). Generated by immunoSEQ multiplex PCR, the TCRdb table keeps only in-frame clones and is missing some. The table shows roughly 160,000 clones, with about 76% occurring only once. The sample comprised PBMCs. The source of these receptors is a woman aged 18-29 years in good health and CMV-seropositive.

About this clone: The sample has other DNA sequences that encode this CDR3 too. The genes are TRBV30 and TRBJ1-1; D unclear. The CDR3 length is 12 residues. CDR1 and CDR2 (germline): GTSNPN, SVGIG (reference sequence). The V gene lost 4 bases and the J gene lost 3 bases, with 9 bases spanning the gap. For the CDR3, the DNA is TGTGCCTGGAACCGTTTAGACACTGAAGCTTTCTTT. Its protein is CAWNRLDTEAFF. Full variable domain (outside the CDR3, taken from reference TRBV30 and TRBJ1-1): SQTIHQWPATLVQPVGSPLSLECTVEGTSNPNLYWYRQAAGRGLQLLFYSVGIGQISSEVPQNLSASRPQDRQFILSSKKLLLSDSGFYLCAWNRLDTEAFFGQGTRLTVV.

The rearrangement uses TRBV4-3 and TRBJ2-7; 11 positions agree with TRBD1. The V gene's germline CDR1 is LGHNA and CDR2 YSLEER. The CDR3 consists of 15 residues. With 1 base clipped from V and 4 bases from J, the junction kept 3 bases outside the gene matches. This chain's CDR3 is CASSQAGTGGYEQYF. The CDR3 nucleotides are TGCGCCAGCAGCCAAGCTGGGACAGGGGGTTACGAGCAGTACTTC.

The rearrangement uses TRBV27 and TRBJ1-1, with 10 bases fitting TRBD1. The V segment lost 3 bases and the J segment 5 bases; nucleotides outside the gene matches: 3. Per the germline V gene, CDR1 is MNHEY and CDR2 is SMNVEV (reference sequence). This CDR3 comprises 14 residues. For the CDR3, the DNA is TGTGCCAGCAGTTTCCGGGACAGGGGAACTGAAGCTTTCTTT. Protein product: CASSFRDRGTEAFF.

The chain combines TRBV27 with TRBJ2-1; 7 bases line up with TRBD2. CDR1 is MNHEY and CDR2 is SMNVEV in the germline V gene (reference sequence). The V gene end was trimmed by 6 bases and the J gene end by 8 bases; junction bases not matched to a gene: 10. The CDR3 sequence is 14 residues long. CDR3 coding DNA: TGTGCCAGCAGCCCCCGGGGAGGGTTCGATGAGCAGTTCTTC. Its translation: CASSPRGGFDEQFF.

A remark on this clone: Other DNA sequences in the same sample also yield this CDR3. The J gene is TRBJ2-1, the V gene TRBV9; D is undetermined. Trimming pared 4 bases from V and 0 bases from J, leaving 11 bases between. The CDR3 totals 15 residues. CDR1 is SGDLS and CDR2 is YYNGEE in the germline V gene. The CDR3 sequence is CASSPRLASYNEQFF. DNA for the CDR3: TGTGCCAGCAGCCCCAGATTAGCCTCCTACAATGAGCAGTTCTTC.

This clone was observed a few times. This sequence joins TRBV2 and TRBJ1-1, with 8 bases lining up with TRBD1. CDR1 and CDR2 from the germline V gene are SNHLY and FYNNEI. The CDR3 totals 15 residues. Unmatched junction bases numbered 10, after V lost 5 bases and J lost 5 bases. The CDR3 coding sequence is TGTGCCAGCAGTAAACTTGGACAGGGTATTACTGAAGCTTTCTTT. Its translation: CASSKLGQGITEAFF.

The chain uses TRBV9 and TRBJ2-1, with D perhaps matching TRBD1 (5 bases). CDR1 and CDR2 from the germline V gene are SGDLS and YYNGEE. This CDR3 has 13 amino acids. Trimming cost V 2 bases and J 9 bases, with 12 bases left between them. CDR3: CASSVDSTPEQFF. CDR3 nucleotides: TGTGCCAGCAGCGTTGACAGTACCCCTGAGCAGTTCTTC. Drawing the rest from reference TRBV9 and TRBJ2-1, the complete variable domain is DSGVTQTPKHLITATGQRVTLRCSPRSGDLSVYWYQQSLDQGLQFLIQYYNGEERAKGNILERFSAQQFPDLHSELNLSSLELGDSALYFCASSVDSTPEQFFGPGTRLTVL.

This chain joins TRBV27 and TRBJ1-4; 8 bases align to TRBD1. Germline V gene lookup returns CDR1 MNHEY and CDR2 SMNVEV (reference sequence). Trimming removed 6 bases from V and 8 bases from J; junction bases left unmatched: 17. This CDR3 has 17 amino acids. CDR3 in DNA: TGTGCCAGCAGCCCATCGTCATTCAGGGGGCCCGGAGAAAAACTGTTTTTT. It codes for CASSPSSFRGPGEKLFF.

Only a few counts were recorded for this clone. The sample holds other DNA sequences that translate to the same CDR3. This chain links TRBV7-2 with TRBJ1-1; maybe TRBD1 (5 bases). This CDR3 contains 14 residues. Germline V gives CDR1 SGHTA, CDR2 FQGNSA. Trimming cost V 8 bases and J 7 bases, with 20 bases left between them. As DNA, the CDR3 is TGTGCCAGCCCCTCGAAGGACACCAAATATGAAGCTTTCTTT. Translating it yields CASPSKDTKYEAFF.

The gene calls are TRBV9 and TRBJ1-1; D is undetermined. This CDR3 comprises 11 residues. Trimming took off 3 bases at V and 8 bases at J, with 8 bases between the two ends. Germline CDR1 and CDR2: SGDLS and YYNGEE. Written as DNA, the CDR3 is TGTGCCAGCAGCGGCACTCACGAAGCTTTCTTT. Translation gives CASSGTHEAFF.

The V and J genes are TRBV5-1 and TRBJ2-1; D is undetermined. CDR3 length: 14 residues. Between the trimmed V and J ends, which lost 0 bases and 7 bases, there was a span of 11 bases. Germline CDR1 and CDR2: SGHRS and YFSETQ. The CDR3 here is CASSLDPFRNEQFF. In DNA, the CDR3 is TGCGCCAGCAGCTTGGATCCCTTTCGGAATGAGCAGTTCTTC.

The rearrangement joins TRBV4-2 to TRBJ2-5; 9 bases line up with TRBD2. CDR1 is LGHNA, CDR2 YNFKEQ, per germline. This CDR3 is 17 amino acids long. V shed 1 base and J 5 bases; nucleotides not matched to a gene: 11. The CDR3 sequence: CASSQVSQRGVGETQYF. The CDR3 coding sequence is TGTGCCAGCAGCCAAGTCTCCCAGCGGGGGGTGGGGGAGACCCAGTACTTC.

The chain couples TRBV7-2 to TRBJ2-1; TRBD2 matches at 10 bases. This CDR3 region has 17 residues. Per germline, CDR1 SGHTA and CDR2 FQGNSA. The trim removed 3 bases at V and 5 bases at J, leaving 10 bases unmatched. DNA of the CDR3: TGTGCCAGCAGCTTCACGCCTAGCGGGGGCGTAAACAATGAGCAGTTCTTC. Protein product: CASSFTPSGGVNNEQFF. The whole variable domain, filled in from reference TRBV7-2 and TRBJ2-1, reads GAGVSQSPSNKVTEKGKDVELRCDPISGHTALYWYRQSLGQGLEFLIYFQGNSAPDKSGLPSDRFSAERTGGSVSTLTIQRTQQEDSAVYLCASSFTPSGGVNNEQFFGPGTRLTVL.

CDR3 sequence reads: CASRPDRGKGTDTQYF. In nucleotides, the CDR3 is TGTGCCAGCAGACCCGACAGGGGAAAGGGCACAGATACGCAGTATTTT. V is TRBV5-4 and J is TRBJ2-3, with TRBD1 identical over 8 bases. V was pared by 5 bases and J by 1 base, with 9 bases of the junction left unmatched. The CDR3 is 16 amino acids. Germline V gives CDR1 SGHNT, CDR2 YYREEE (reference sequence). The variable domain in full, with the rest retrieved from reference TRBV5-4 and TRBJ2-3, is ETGVTQSPTHLIKTRGQQVTLRCSSQSGHNTVSWYQQALGQGPQFIFQYYREEENGRGNFPPRFSGLQFPNYSSELNVNALELDDSALYLCASRPDRGKGTDTQYFGPGTRLTVL.

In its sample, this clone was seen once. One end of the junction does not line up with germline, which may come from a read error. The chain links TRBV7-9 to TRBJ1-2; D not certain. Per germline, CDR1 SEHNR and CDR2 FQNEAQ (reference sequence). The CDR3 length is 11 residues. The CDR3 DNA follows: TGTTCCAGCACCGGTACCTTTGGCTACACCTTC. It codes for CSSTGTFGYTF.

CDR3 protein: CASSIGVGGIGELFF. The CDR3 DNA reads TGTGCCAGTAGTATAGGGGTAGGGGGTATCGGGGAGCTGTTTTTT. J is TRBJ2-2 and V is TRBV19; D possibly corresponds to TRBD1 (6 bases). Germline CDR1 is LNHDA and CDR2 is SQIVND (reference sequence). Deletions cut 1 base from V and 7 bases from J, with 13 bases between. This CDR3 contains 15 residues.

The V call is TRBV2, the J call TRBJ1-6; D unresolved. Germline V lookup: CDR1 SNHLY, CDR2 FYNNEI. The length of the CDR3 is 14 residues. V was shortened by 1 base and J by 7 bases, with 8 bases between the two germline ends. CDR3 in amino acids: CASSEGGGNSPLHF. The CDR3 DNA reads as TGTGCCAGCAGTGAAGGTGGCGGAAATTCACCCCTCCACTTT. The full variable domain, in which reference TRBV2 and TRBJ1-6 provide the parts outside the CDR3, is EPEVTQTPSHQVTQMGQEVILRCVPISNHLYFYWYRQILGQKVEFLVSFYNNEISEKSEIFDDQFSVERPDGSNFTLKIRSTKLEDSAMYFCASSEGGGNSPLHFGNGTRLTVT.

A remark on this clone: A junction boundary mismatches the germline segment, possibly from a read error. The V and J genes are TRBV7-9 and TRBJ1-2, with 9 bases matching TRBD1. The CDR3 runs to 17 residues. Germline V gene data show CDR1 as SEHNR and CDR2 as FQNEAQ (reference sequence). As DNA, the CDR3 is TGTTCCAGCAGCTTCTCGTACAGGGGGCTGATCTCCTTAGGCTACACCTTC. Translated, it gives CSSSFSYRGLISLGYTF.